The clone carrying this T cell receptor (beta chain) was detected ten times or more. What it binds is not known. Clones were read by immunoSEQ multiplex PCR, and TCRdb kept only the in-frame ones, dropping some. The sample lists roughly 700,000 clones, around 67% seen once, with less than 2% in the top ten. The data belong to a study of shared clonotypes between healthy human individuals. The germline V gene encodes CDR1 ENHRY and CDR2 SYGVKD. This CDR3 is 17 amino acids long. Unmatched junction bases numbered 9, after V lost 6 bases and J lost 2 bases. Study results and limitations: Clonotype sharing across a few donors was observed for 4.5% to 6.5% of naive CD4 clonotypes. The sampled material consisted only of blood, and tissue repertoires are likely to differ. Against clonotypes common to all four donors, non-shared ones had lower generation probabilities.

Donors included only healthy HIV-negative adults lacking recent acute infections or vaccinations. The sequence derives from a woman in her 30s in good health. Material for sequencing was memory CD4+ T cells sorted from blood. Subset specified: CD45RA-negative fraction. J is TRBJ2-7 and V is TRBV10-3; 14 bases agree with TRBD2. The CDR3: CAIRDSGTSGGTYEQYF. CDR3 sequence (DNA): TGTGCCATCAGAGATTCCGGGACTAGCGGGGGTACCTACGAGCAGTACTTC.